The text below deals with one T cell receptor (beta chain). This sample stems from a study of blood T cell repertoires in COVID-19. Here immunoSEQ multiplex PCR was the method, and the copy in TCRdb shows in-frame clones only, minus some. The table records over 350,000 clones, around 87% of them present only once. The CDR3 is made up of 15 amino acids. The J segment lost 2 bases and the V segment lost 6 bases, leaving 9 bases of the junction unmatched. In germline, CDR1 is MDHEN, CDR2 SYDVKM. The chain carries TRBV28 and TRBJ2-7, with 8 bases identical to TRBD1. This receptor was obtained from a woman in her thirties with acute COVID-19. Sequenced sample: PBMCs or T cells enriched from blood (not recorded which). The CDR3 nucleotides read TGTGCCAGCAGCTACGGAGGGACAGGCCCCTACGAGCAGTACTTC. As protein: CASSYGGTGPYEQYF.